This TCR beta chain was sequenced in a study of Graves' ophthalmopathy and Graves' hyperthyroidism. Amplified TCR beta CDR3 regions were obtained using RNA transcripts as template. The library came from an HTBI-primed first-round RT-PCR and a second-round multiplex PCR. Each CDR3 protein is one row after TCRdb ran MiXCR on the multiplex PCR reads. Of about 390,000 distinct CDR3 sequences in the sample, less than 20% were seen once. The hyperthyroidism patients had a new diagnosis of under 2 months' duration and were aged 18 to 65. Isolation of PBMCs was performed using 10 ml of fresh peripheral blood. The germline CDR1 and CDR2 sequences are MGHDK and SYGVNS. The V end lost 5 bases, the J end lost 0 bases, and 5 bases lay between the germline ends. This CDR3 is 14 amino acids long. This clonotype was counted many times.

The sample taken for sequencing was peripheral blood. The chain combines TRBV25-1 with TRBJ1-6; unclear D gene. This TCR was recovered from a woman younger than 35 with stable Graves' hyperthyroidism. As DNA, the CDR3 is TGTGCCAGCAGTCCCAGCTCCTATAATTCACCCCTCCACTTT. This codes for CASSPSSYNSPLHF. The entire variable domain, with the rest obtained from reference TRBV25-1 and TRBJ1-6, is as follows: EADIYQTPRYLVIGTGKKITLECSQTMGHDKMYWYQQDPGMELHLIHYSYGVNSTEKGDLSSESTVSRIRTEHFPLTLESARPSHTSQYLCASSPSSYNSPLHFGNGTRLTVT.